Each of the 4 T cell receptor beta chains below was sequenced from the same sample in a study of memory CD4+ T cells and cytomegalovirus serostatus. The sort gate was single viable CD3+CD4+CD8-CD45RO+ cells for memory CD4+ T cells. Generated by immunoSEQ multiplex PCR, the TCRdb table keeps only in-frame clones and is missing some. In the table there are roughly 60,000 clones, roughly three quarters of which are singletons. The sample consisted of memory CD4+ T cells from blood. The receptor source for this set is an adult in good health and CMV-seronegative.

V is TRBV5-1 and J is TRBJ1-5; D is unclear. V was cut by 0 bases and J by 7 bases, with 11 bases left in between. The CDR3 loop spans 14 amino acids. Looked up from germline, CDR1 is SGHRS and CDR2 is YFSETQ. The CDR3 is CASSLGYQEQPQHF. For the CDR3, the DNA is TGCGCCAGCAGCTTGGGGTACCAGGAGCAGCCCCAGCATTTT.

The J gene is TRBJ1-5, the V gene TRBV5-1, with D hard to call. V lost 0 bases to trimming and J lost 5 bases, with 6 bases between them. The CDR3 has 13 residues. Germline V gene sequence: CDR1 SGHRS, CDR2 YFSETQ. CDR3 sequence: CASSLEVYQPQHF. In nucleotides, the CDR3 is TGCGCCAGCAGCTTGGAAGTATATCAGCCCCAGCATTTT.

CDR3 bases: TGTGCCAGCAGCCAAGACTTCGGCTCCGGAGGGGGAAAACTGTTTTTT. Amino acids: CASSQDFGSGGGKLFF. V usage is TRBV4-2 and J usage is TRBJ1-4; possible D gene TRBD1, 6 bases. V lost 0 bases and J lost 10, with 18 bases in between. Germline V gives CDR1 LGHNA, CDR2 YNFKEQ. The CDR3 sequence is 16 residues long.

The rearrangement uses TRBV27 and TRBJ2-7, with D possibly being TRBD1 or TRBD2 (6 bases each). Germline V gives CDR1 MNHEY, CDR2 SMNVEV (reference sequence). CDR3 length: 17 amino acids. V gave up 4 bases and J gave up 4 bases, with 23 bases separating them. The CDR3 coding sequence is TGTGCCAGCAGTTCCGGGGGCTTCATTGGGGGGAATTACGAGCAGTACTTC. This codes for CASSSGGFIGGNYEQYF.